This TCR beta chain emerged from a study of shared clonotypes between healthy human individuals. Healthy adults negative for HIV, lacking recent acute infections or vaccinations, served as donors. Remarks on this clone: The antigen remains unidentified.

Study-wide results and caveats: Relative to memory subsets, naive subsets generally showed larger estimated richness.

Clones were read by immunoSEQ multiplex PCR, and TCRdb kept only the in-frame ones, dropping some. The sample includes around 940,000 clones, around 80% of them seen just once. The receptor comes from a young man in good health. Material: memory CD4+ T cells sorted from blood. The subset here: CD45RA-negative fraction.

In DNA form, the CDR3 reads TGTGCCAGCAGCCGTCAGCAGGCCTTCTACGAGCAGTACTTC. Translating it yields CASSRQQAFYEQYF. J is TRBJ2-7 and V is TRBV7-9; D is unresolved. Trimming took 5 bases from V and 3 from J, leaving 14 bases between them. Germline V gene data show CDR1 as SEHNR and CDR2 as FQNEAQ (reference sequence). The CDR3 has 14 amino acids.